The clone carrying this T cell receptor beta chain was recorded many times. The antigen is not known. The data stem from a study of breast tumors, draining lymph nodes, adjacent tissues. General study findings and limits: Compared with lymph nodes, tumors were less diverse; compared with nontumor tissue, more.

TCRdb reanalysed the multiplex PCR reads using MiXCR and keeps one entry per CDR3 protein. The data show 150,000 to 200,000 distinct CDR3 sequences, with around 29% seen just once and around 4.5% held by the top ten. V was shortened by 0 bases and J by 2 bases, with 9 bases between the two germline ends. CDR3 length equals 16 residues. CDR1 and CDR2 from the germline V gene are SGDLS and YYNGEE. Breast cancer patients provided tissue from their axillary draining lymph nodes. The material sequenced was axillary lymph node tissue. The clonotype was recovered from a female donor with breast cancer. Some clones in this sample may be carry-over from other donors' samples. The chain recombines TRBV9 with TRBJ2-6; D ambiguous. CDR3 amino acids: CASSVEPGPGANVLTF. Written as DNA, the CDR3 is TGTGCCAGCAGCGTAGAACCGGGTCCTGGGGCCAACGTCCTGACTTTC. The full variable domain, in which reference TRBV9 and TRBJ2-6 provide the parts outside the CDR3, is DSGVTQTPKHLITATGQRVTLRCSPRSGDLSVYWYQQSLDQGLQFLIQYYNGEERAKGNILERFSAQQFPDLHSELNLSSLELGDSALYFCASSVEPGPGANVLTFGAGSRLTVL.